These 29 T cell receptor beta chains share one sample of origin, sequenced in a study of cytomegalovirus exposure and HLA in healthy donors. Primers included in the PCR were 60 Vbeta and 13 Jbeta primers. Sequencing used immunoSEQ multiplex PCR; TCRdb keeps in-frame clones, though not all of them. Among 140,000 to 150,000 clones listed, around 80% were seen once. What was sequenced was PBMCs. These receptors were taken from a boy younger than 10 in good health and CMV-seronegative.

This clone occurred once. This rearrangement joins TRBV28 to TRBJ1-1; no reliable D call. Trimming removed 2 bases at V and 11 bases at J, with 12 bases between. The CDR3 loop spans 12 amino acids. CDR1 is MDHEN and CDR2 is SYDVKM in the germline V gene. The CDR3 sequence is CASSLPPGSAFF. CDR3 DNA sequence: TGTGCCAGCAGTTTACCGCCCGGTAGCGCTTTCTTT.

The chain couples TRBV27 to TRBJ2-7; 11 bases are a match to TRBD1. Germline values: CDR1 MNHEY, CDR2 SMNVEV (reference sequence). The CDR3 loop spans 14 amino acids. J lost 2 bases, V lost 6 bases, and 3 bases had no gene match. This CDR3 is CASSLGQGAYEQYF. CDR3 DNA sequence: TGTGCCAGCAGCCTGGGACAGGGGGCCTACGAGCAGTACTTC.

Concerning this clone: The junction shows a germline mismatch at one end, possibly a read error. The V and J genes are TRBV7-9 and TRBJ2-7; 8 nucleotides agree with TRBD2. This CDR3 contains 14 residues. Germline-derived CDR1 and CDR2 are SEHNR and FQNEAQ (reference sequence). CDR3 loop: CSSSLAGTYYEQYF. The CDR3 DNA reads TGTTCCAGCAGCTTAGCGGGGACATACTACGAGCAGTACTTC.

This sequence joins TRBV19 and TRBJ1-2; D gene ambiguous. Trimming removed 3 bases at V and 4 bases at J, with 9 bases between. The CDR3 has 13 amino acids. Germline assignment: CDR1 LNHDA and CDR2 SQIVND (reference sequence). The CDR3 loop reads CASSIPGFYGYTF. The DNA of the CDR3 is TGTGCCAGTAGTATTCCGGGTTTCTATGGCTACACCTTC. The full variable domain, rest sourced from reference TRBV19 and TRBJ1-2, is DGGITQSPKYLFRKEGQNVTLSCEQNLNHDAMYWYRQDPGQGLRLIYYSQIVNDFQKGDIAEGYSVSREKKESFPLTVTSAQKNPTAFYLCASSIPGFYGYTFGSGTRLTVV.

This clone has a single count. The chain uses TRBV18 and TRBJ2-5; 11 bases are shared with TRBD2. Germline trimming cut 1 base from V and 5 bases from J; bases unmatched to any gene: 6. Germline CDR1 KGHSH, CDR2 LQKENI. The CDR3 is 16 residues long. The CDR3 loop reads CASSPRSGRARETQYF. The CDR3 DNA follows: TGTGCCAGCTCACCACGTAGCGGGAGGGCCCGGGAGACCCAGTACTTC.

The gene calls are TRBV5-1 and TRBJ2-7; 7 bases match TRBD1. This CDR3 is 12 amino acids long. V lost 6 bases to trimming and J lost 5 bases; unmatched junction nucleotides: 5. Germline V lookup: CDR1 SGHRS, CDR2 YFSETQ. CDR3 residues: CASTGTANEQYF. For the CDR3, the DNA is TGCGCCAGCACCGGGACAGCAAACGAGCAGTACTTC.

This rearrangement joins TRBV10-3 to TRBJ2-2; TRBD2 is a possible D gene (5 bases). The V end was cut by 8 bases, the J end by 2 bases, with 15 bases between. The CDR3 loop spans 15 amino acids. Germline CDR1 ENHRY, CDR2 SYGVKD. The CDR3 nucleotides are TGTGCCATCTCCCGGGATCCCACTAACACCGGGGAGCTGTTTTTT. Encoded protein: CAISRDPTNTGELFF.

V usage is TRBV6-1 and J usage is TRBJ1-4, with TRBD1 identical over 11 bases. Germline V gene data show CDR1 as MNHNS and CDR2 as SASEGT. The ends lost 4 bases at V and 0 bases at J; junction bases unmatched: 10. CDR3 length: 19 amino acids. CDR3 nucleotide sequence: TGTGCCAGCAGTGGATCCCCGGGACAGGGGGTTGCAACTAATGAAAAACTGTTTTTT. It specifies CASSGSPGQGVATNEKLFF.

The V call is TRBV11-3, the J call TRBJ2-6; no clear D. Germline V gene sequence: CDR1 SGHNT, CDR2 YENEEA. This CDR3 spans 15 amino acids. The V end was cut by 3 bases, the J end by 2 bases, with 8 bases between. CDR3 residues: CASSFISAGANVLTF. CDR3 in DNA: TGTGCCAGCAGCTTCATTTCGGCTGGGGCCAACGTCCTGACTTTC.

The gene calls are TRBV19 and TRBJ2-7; possibly TRBD2 for D (6 bases). Germline lookup yields CDR1 LNHDA and CDR2 SQIVND (reference sequence). The CDR3 sequence is 16 residues long. The V end lost 5 bases, the J end lost 0 bases, and 17 bases lay between the germline ends. CDR3 region: CASSPRGRPASYEQYF. DNA for the CDR3: TGTGCCAGTAGTCCCCGGGGGAGGCCAGCCTCCTACGAGCAGTACTTC.

The chain couples TRBV4-2 to TRBJ1-4; a possible D gene is TRBD1 (5 bases). Germline loops: CDR1 LGHNA, CDR2 YNFKEQ. The V end lost 1 base, the J end lost 1 base, and 7 bases lay between the germline ends. This CDR3 has 15 amino acids. In DNA, the CDR3 is TGTGCCAGCAGCCAAGCTACAGGAACTAATGAAAAACTGTTTTTT. Translated: CASSQATGTNEKLFF.

V gene TRBV7-2 combines with J gene TRBJ1-1, with D possibly TRBD1 on 5 matching bases. CDR3 length: 13 amino acids. CDR1 is SGHTA, CDR2 FQGNSA, per germline. V was shortened by 7 bases and J by 6 bases, with 15 bases between the two germline ends. The DNA of the CDR3 is TGTGCCAGCACCGTGCTGCAGGGCGCTGAAGCTTTCTTT. Encoded protein: CASTVLQGAEAFF.

J is TRBJ1-4 and V is TRBV28; D ambiguous. Trimming cost V 11 bases and J 5 bases, with 21 bases left between them. CDR3 size: 15 residues. The germline V gene has CDR1 MDHEN and CDR2 SYDVKM. CDR3 residues: CAGRSPEKKNEKLFF. The CDR3 DNA reads TGTGCCGGCCGTAGCCCCGAGAAAAAAAATGAAAAACTGTTTTTT.

The chain has TRBV29-1 and TRBJ1-2, with TRBD1 matching 7 bases. The CDR3 loop spans 15 amino acids. The J segment lost 4 bases and the V segment lost 1 base, leaving 9 bases of the junction unmatched. Germline values: CDR1 SQVTM, CDR2 ANQGSEA. The CDR3 loop is CSVEAYPGTVYGYTF. CDR3 coding DNA: TGCAGCGTTGAAGCTTACCCAGGGACAGTCTATGGCTACACCTTC.

The chain recombines TRBV11-2 with TRBJ2-1; 10 positions match TRBD2. Trimming at V came to 0 bases and at J to 5 bases, leaving 4 bases not matched to a gene. The CDR3 extends over 16 amino acids. Germline CDR1 is SGHAT and CDR2 is FQNNGV. The CDR3 nucleotides are TGTGCCAGCAGCTTAGATGAACTAGCGGGAAACAATGAGCAGTTCTTC. This translates into CASSLDELAGNNEQFF.

The V gene is TRBV6-4, the J gene TRBJ2-7; 9 bases line up with TRBD2. In germline, CDR1 is MRHNA, CDR2 SNTAGT. The CDR3 spans 15 residues. Trimming at V came to 4 bases and at J to 2 bases, leaving 6 bases not matched to a gene. CDR3 sequence reads: CASSAVAGAAYEQYF. The CDR3 bases are TGTGCCAGCAGTGCTGTAGCGGGGGCTGCCTACGAGCAGTACTTC.

The chain links TRBV10-1 to TRBJ1-5, with TRBD1 matching 7 bases. CDR1 and CDR2 from the germline V gene are WNHNN and SYGVQD (reference sequence). The CDR3 has 17 residues. The trim removed 10 bases at V and 4 bases at J, leaving 19 bases unmatched. CDR3 loop: CAIGPGGTAPSNQPQHF. CDR3 nucleotide sequence: TGCGCCATCGGGCCGGGCGGGACAGCTCCTTCTAATCAGCCCCAGCATTTT.

This clone was detected once. The genes are TRBV27 and TRBJ2-7, with D perhaps TRBD1 (6 bases). CDR1 and CDR2 from the germline V gene are MNHEY and SMNVEV (reference sequence). This CDR3 is built from 15 residues. Trimming pared 10 bases from V and 5 bases from J, leaving 24 bases between. The CDR3 is CATRRRDGGYHEQYF. CDR3 sequence (DNA): TGTGCCACCCGTCGTCGGGATGGGGGCTATCACGAGCAGTACTTC.

The chain couples TRBV4-1 to TRBJ1-4, with D possibly TRBD1 on 6 matching bases. Germline V gene sequence: CDR1 MGHRA, CDR2 YSYEKL. Trimming pared 0 bases from V and 0 bases from J, leaving 11 bases between. This CDR3 comprises 17 residues. CDR3 loop: CASSQDTGPATNEKLFF. CDR3 sequence (DNA): TGCGCCAGCAGCCAAGATACAGGGCCGGCAACTAATGAAAAACTGTTTTTT.

V is TRBV28 and J is TRBJ2-5; 11 positions agree with TRBD1. CDR1 MDHEN and CDR2 SYDVKM come from the germline V gene. With V trimmed by 5 bases and J by 4 bases, 6 bases remained unmatched. The CDR3 loop spans 15 amino acids. CDR3 bases: TGTGCCAGCAGTGCGGGACAGGGGGGGGGAGAGACCCAGTACTTC. This sequence encodes CASSAGQGGGETQYF.

The chain couples TRBV4-2 to TRBJ2-1; D not certain. This CDR3 comprises 13 residues. The V gene lost 0 bases and the J gene lost 5 bases, with 5 bases spanning the gap. Germline CDR1 and CDR2: LGHNA and YNFKEQ. The CDR3 spells CASSQDRDNEQFF. The CDR3 DNA reads TGTGCCAGCAGCCAAGATCGGGACAATGAGCAGTTCTTC.

The chain carries TRBV6-4 and TRBJ2-7, with D tentatively TRBD1 (6 bases). The CDR3 has 15 amino acids. Trimming cost V 6 bases and J 1 base, with 16 bases left between them. The germline V gene encodes CDR1 MRHNA and CDR2 SNTAGT. CDR3 protein: CASRGQFRSSYEQYF. CDR3 DNA sequence: TGTGCCAGCAGGGGACAATTTAGGAGTTCCTACGAGCAGTACTTC.

This chain links TRBV28 with TRBJ1-1, with 8 bases identical to TRBD1. Trimming at V came to 5 bases and at J to 11 bases, leaving 10 bases not matched to a gene. This CDR3 region has 13 residues. CDR1 and CDR2 from the germline V gene are MDHEN and SYDVKM. CDR3 DNA sequence: TGTGCCAGCAGTCCGGCAGGGGGCTTGATCGCTTTCTTT. Residues: CASSPAGGLIAFF.

The rearrangement joins TRBV18 to TRBJ2-7; TRBD1 agrees at 11 bases. This CDR3 is 14 amino acids long. Germline CDR1 KGHSH, CDR2 LQKENI. V was pared by 6 bases and J by 3 bases, with 4 bases of the junction left unmatched. The chain's CDR3 is CASSQGQGGYEQYF. CDR3 DNA sequence: TGTGCCAGCTCCCAGGGACAGGGGGGCTACGAGCAGTACTTC.

The chain employs TRBV28 and TRBJ2-3, with a tentative D call TRBD2 (6 bases). Trimming pared 1 base from V and 2 bases from J, leaving 19 bases between. Germline assignment: CDR1 MDHEN and CDR2 SYDVKM. This CDR3 contains 18 residues. For the CDR3, the DNA is TGTGCCAGCAGTTTATCGGGGGTCTTGGAACCAAACACAGATACGCAGTATTTT. This gives the protein CASSLSGVLEPNTDTQYF.

The CDR3 sequence: CAIRSGTGARQETQYF. CDR3 nucleotides: TGTGCCATCAGAAGCGGGACAGGGGCCCGCCAAGAGACCCAGTACTTC. The rearrangement joins TRBV10-3 to TRBJ2-5, with 10 bases that match TRBD1. CDR3 size: 16 residues. V dropped 6 bases and J dropped 1; count of bases not matched to a gene: 8. CDR1 and CDR2 (germline): ENHRY, SYGVKD.

The genes are TRBV14 and TRBJ2-3; 13 bases map to TRBD2. V shed 2 bases, J shed 2 bases, and the junction held 13 bases outside the gene matches. In germline, CDR1 is SGHDN, CDR2 FVKESK. The CDR3 covers 20 residues. The CDR3 sequence: CASSQPPTSGGHGFTDTQYF. DNA of the CDR3: TGTGCCAGCAGCCAACCGCCGACTAGCGGGGGGCATGGTTTCACAGATACGCAGTATTTT. Based on the CDR3 plus reference TRBV14 and TRBJ2-3, the full variable domain is EAGVTQFPSHSVIEKGQTVTLRCDPISGHDNLYWYRRVMGKEIKFLLHFVKESKQDESGMPNNRFLAERTGGTYSTLKVQPAELEDSGVYFCASSQPPTSGGHGFTDTQYFGPGTRLTVL.

The CDR3 loop reads CAWTTGIRNTIYF. For the CDR3, the DNA is TGTGCCTGGACGACAGGTATAAGAAACACCATATATTTT. The chain carries TRBV30 and TRBJ1-3, with D possibly TRBD1 on 6 matching bases. The CDR3 runs 13 residues. Trimming pared 4 bases from V and 5 bases from J, leaving 12 bases between. The V gene's germline CDR1 is GTSNPN and CDR2 SVGIG (reference sequence).

CDR3 nucleotide sequence: TGCGCCAGCAGCTCCTCAGCGGTCTCCTACGAGCAGTACTTC. It translates to CASSSSAVSYEQYF. The chain links TRBV5-1 to TRBJ2-7, with D maybe TRBD2 (5 bases). The germline V and J ends were trimmed by 3 bases and 0 bases, with 10 bases remaining between them. This CDR3 comprises 14 residues. Germline lookup yields CDR1 SGHRS and CDR2 YFSETQ.